The 10 T cell receptor beta chains presented below share a single source sample, sequenced in a study of CD8 T cell repertoires and HIV-1 epitope variants. Profiling relied on immunoSEQ multiplex PCR, and the TCRdb table lists in-frame clones only, not all of them. Here the sample spans about 5,400 clones, about 66% being singletons. These receptors are not linked to any known antigen. The specimen was cultured CD8+ T cells derived from PBMCs. Receptors were obtained from a male donor with HIV.

The rearrangement links TRBV27 to TRBJ2-2; D may be TRBD2 (5 bases). Germline V gives CDR1 MNHEY, CDR2 SMNVEV (reference sequence). V was shortened by 3 bases and J by 5 bases, with 7 bases between the two germline ends. The CDR3 spans 13 residues. CDR3 nucleotide sequence: TGTGCCAGCAGTTTCCGGGGAACCGGGGAGCTGTTTTTT. The encoded protein is CASSFRGTGELFF.

This sequence joins TRBV11-3 and TRBJ2-7, with TRBD1 identical over 12 bases. Germline V gives CDR1 SGHNT, CDR2 YENEEA. The CDR3 sequence is 17 residues long. V shed 5 bases and J 2 bases; nucleotides not matched to a gene: 10. The CDR3: CASSLGTGGQLAYEQYF. The CDR3 DNA is TGTGCCAGCAGCCTTGGGACAGGGGGCCAGTTGGCCTACGAGCAGTACTTC.

The chain couples TRBV21-1 to TRBJ2-1; the D call in the table, TRBD2, was not verified against the DNA. TRBV21-1 is a recognized pseudogene. CDR3 length equals 17 residues. CDR3 nucleotide sequence: TGTGCCAGCGGGAGCATACTAGGCGGGAGGGCCCTGTATGAGCAGTTCTTC. As protein: CASGSILGGRALYEQFF.

The J gene is TRBJ2-7, the V gene TRBV7-9, with TRBD1 matching 10 bases. Germline V gives CDR1 SEHNR, CDR2 FQNEAQ (reference sequence). V shed 3 bases and J 3 bases; nucleotides not matched to a gene: 2. The CDR3 totals 14 residues. The CDR3 DNA reads as TGTGCCAGCAGCTTCGGACAGGGGGACTACGAGCAGTACTTC. Protein: CASSFGQGDYEQYF.

This clone came up once. The chain uses TRBV5-4 and TRBJ2-2, with a weak D call TRBD2 (6 bases). From germline, CDR1 is SGHNT and CDR2 YYREEE (reference sequence). With 0 bases removed from V and 1 base from J, the gap between germline ends came to 10 bases. This CDR3 has 16 amino acids. CDR3 amino acids: CASSLGVAENTGELFF. In DNA, the CDR3 is TGTGCCAGCAGCTTGGGTGTAGCGGAGAACACCGGGGAGCTGTTTTTT.

This clone was seen a few times. The rearrangement links TRBV12-5 to TRBJ2-5; 9 nucleotides align to TRBD2. This CDR3 contains 15 residues. CDR1 and CDR2 from the germline V gene are LGHNT and FRNRAP. Germline trimming cut 6 bases from V and 6 bases from J; bases unmatched to any gene: 11. The CDR3: CASGAGIAGEQTQYF. CDR3 sequence (DNA): TGTGCTAGTGGAGCTGGAATAGCGGGAGAACAGACCCAGTACTTC.

The chain has TRBV27 and TRBJ2-7, with D possibly matching TRBD1 (6 bases). The CDR3 is 15 amino acids. Trimming pared 3 bases from V and 3 bases from J, leaving 15 bases between. CDR1 MNHEY and CDR2 SMNVEV come from the germline V gene (reference sequence). CDR3 sequence (DNA): TGTGCCAGCAGTTTGGGGGCAGATGAAATCTACGAGCAGTACTTC. Translated: CASSLGADEIYEQYF.

The chain is built from TRBV6-1 and TRBJ1-5; D gene uncertain. Germline assignment: CDR1 MNHNS and CDR2 SASEGT. There are 17 residues in the CDR3. V lost 1 base to trimming and J lost 0 bases, with 13 bases between them. The CDR3 DNA sequence: TGTGCCAGCAGTGAAGGGGCCGAGGATTATAGCAATCAGCCCCAGCATTTT. Translated: CASSEGAEDYSNQPQHF.

By frequency in the sample, this clone is medium-sized. V gene TRBV27 combines with J gene TRBJ2-7; possible D gene TRBD1, 6 bases. The germline V gene encodes CDR1 MNHEY and CDR2 SMNVEV (reference sequence). Trimming took off 6 bases at V and 2 bases at J, with 8 bases between the two ends. The CDR3 covers 12 residues. The CDR3 loop reads CASSQGPYEQYF. The CDR3 bases are TGTGCCAGCAGCCAGGGGCCCTACGAGCAGTACTTC.

The chain combines TRBV4-3 with TRBJ2-7; D is unresolved. CDR3 length: 13 residues. The ends were cut back, 2 bases at V and 4 bases at J, with 9 bases in the middle. CDR1 is LGHNA, CDR2 YSLEER, per germline. In DNA, the CDR3 is TGCGCCAGCAGCCAATTTGCAGAGTACGAGCAGTACTTC. It encodes CASSQFAEYEQYF.